This entry lists 20 T cell receptor beta chains sequenced from one sample in a study of blood T cell repertoires in COVID-19. Assay: immunoSEQ multiplex PCR; the TCRdb copy retains only in-frame clones and omits some. Among 300,000 to 400,000 clones listed, 85% to 90% were seen once. The sample was PBMCs or T cells enriched from blood (not recorded which). The source is a woman between 25 and 40 years old with acute COVID-19.

V usage is TRBV19 and J usage is TRBJ2-7; no reliable D call. Trimming stripped 7 bases from V and 2 bases from J, with 18 bases between. This CDR3 spans 15 amino acids. CDR1 is LNHDA, CDR2 SQIVND, per germline (reference sequence). The CDR3 region has the DNA TGTGCCAGTACCCTTGGCACAGCAATCACCTACGAGCAGTACTTC. This sequence encodes CASTLGTAITYEQYF.

The chain employs TRBV5-1 and TRBJ2-1; 9 bases fit TRBD2. The CDR3 spans 16 residues. The junction had 8 bases not matched to a gene; V was cut back by 3 bases and J by 4 bases. Germline V lookup: CDR1 SGHRS, CDR2 YFSETQ. CDR3 bases: TGCGCCAGCAGCTCCCAAGCGGGGGGCCTATACAATGAGCAGTTCTTC. This gives the protein CASSSQAGGLYNEQFF.

The chain combines TRBV24-1 with TRBJ1-2; D remains ambiguous. There are 16 residues in the CDR3. CDR1 and CDR2 (germline): KGHDR, SFDVKD. The V and J ends lost 3 bases and 8 bases respectively, with 21 bases between them. The CDR3 is CATSDESNERRGGYTF. CDR3 in DNA: TGTGCCACCAGTGATGAATCCAACGAAAGGAGAGGAGGCTACACCTTC.

The chain combines TRBV27 with TRBJ2-3, with D maybe TRBD2 (7 bases). There are 16 residues in the CDR3. Germline V gene lookup returns CDR1 MNHEY and CDR2 SMNVEV (reference sequence). The V end lost 6 bases, the J end lost 0 bases, and 16 bases lay between the germline ends. CDR3 coding DNA: TGTGCCAGCAGGCTCGCGGGGGCGCTCAGCACAGATACGCAGTATTTT. This gives the protein CASRLAGALSTDTQYF.

The chain has TRBV15 and TRBJ1-3; no clear D gene. CDR3 length: 16 residues. Germline CDR1 reads LNHNV; CDR2 reads YYDKDF (reference sequence). Trimming removed 0 bases from V and 0 bases from J, with 9 bases in between. The CDR3 reads CATSRDPTSSGNTIYF. CDR3 in DNA: TGTGCCACCAGCAGAGACCCGACAAGCTCTGGAAACACCATATATTTT.

The rearrangement uses TRBV13 and TRBJ2-3; D is undetermined. The CDR3 is 15 amino acids. V was clipped by 2 bases and J by 2 bases, with 11 bases between them. Germline values: CDR1 PRHDT, CDR2 FYEKMQ (reference sequence). The chain's CDR3 is CASSLTPSLTDTQYF. The DNA of the CDR3 is TGTGCCAGCAGCTTAACTCCGTCCCTCACAGATACGCAGTATTTT. Full variable domain (remainder filled in from reference TRBV13 and TRBJ2-3): AAGVIQSPRHLIKEKRETATLKCYPIPRHDTVYWYQQGPGQDPQFLISFYEKMQSDKGSIPDRFSAQQFSDYHSELNMSSLELGDSALYFCASSLTPSLTDTQYFGPGTRLTVL.

This clone was counted a single time. The chain combines TRBV6-5 with TRBJ1-5; TRBD1 aligns across 8 bases. The CDR3 covers 14 residues. V lost 4 bases and J lost 6; bases outside the gene matches: 5. Looked up from germline, CDR1 is MNHEY and CDR2 is SVGAGI. The CDR3 loop is CASSLQGGGQPQHF. The CDR3 region has the DNA TGTGCCAGCAGTTTACAGGGGGGAGGTCAGCCCCAGCATTTT.

CDR3 in amino acids: CASSPGTITEAFF. The CDR3 nucleotides read TGTGCCAGCAGTCCCGGGACAATCACTGAAGCTTTCTTT. J is TRBJ1-1 and V is TRBV6-2 or TRBV6-3, with D possibly being TRBD1 (6 bases). This CDR3 is built from 13 residues. V dropped 5 bases and J dropped 4 bases, with 11 bases sitting between them. CDR1 is MNHEY and CDR2 is SVGEGT in the germline V gene.

The chain employs TRBV18 and TRBJ1-1; a weak D match, TRBD1 (6 bases). Germline V gene lookup returns CDR1 KGHSH and CDR2 LQKENI. V gave up 3 bases and J gave up 5 bases, with 16 bases separating them. The CDR3 runs 15 residues. The CDR3 coding sequence is TGTGCCAGCTCACCGAGCCGACAGGAGAAGACTGAAGCTTTCTTT. This encodes CASSPSRQEKTEAFF.

The chain employs TRBV24-1 and TRBJ2-1; D is unclear. The CDR3 is made up of 13 amino acids. Trimming removed 5 bases from V and 12 bases from J, with 16 bases in between. Germline loops: CDR1 KGHDR, CDR2 SFDVKD. The CDR3 protein is CATSGSRGTGQFF. DNA of the CDR3: TGTGCCACCAGTGGGAGCCGCGGTACTGGGCAGTTCTTC.

This chain links TRBV18 with TRBJ1-3; maybe TRBD1 (5 bases). This CDR3 has 15 residues. Germline V gene lookup returns CDR1 KGHSH and CDR2 LQKENI. V lost 0 bases to trimming and J lost 4 bases, with 10 bases between them. CDR3 residues: CASSPPAGPGNTIYF. In DNA, the CDR3 is TGTGCCAGCTCACCACCTGCGGGACCGGGAAACACCATATATTTT.

This chain joins TRBV5-1 and TRBJ2-2; D unresolved. The CDR3 runs 12 residues. The V and J ends lost 3 bases and 7 bases respectively, with 7 bases between them. The germline V gene has CDR1 SGHRS and CDR2 YFSETQ. DNA for the CDR3: TGCGCCAGCAGCTGGCCCAGCGGGGAGCTGTTTTTT. Translation gives CASSWPSGELFF.

This clone came up once. The chain carries TRBV3-1 (or the pseudogene TRBV3-2) and TRBJ1-2; 9 nucleotides match TRBD1. Trimming at V came to 3 bases and at J to 1 base, leaving 3 bases not matched to a gene. Germline CDR1 is LGHDT and CDR2 is YNNKEL (reference sequence). This CDR3 contains 15 residues. The CDR3 here is CASSQGQGINYGYTF. In nucleotides, the CDR3 is TGTGCCAGCAGCCAGGGACAGGGCATTAACTATGGCTACACCTTC.

As concerns this clone: Sequence at one end of the junction differs from germline and may be a read error. This chain uses TRBV2 with TRBJ1-1, with 7 bases fitting TRBD1. The CDR3 totals 12 residues. Germline-derived CDR1 and CDR2 are SNHLY and FYNNEI. CDR3 sequence reads: CASSEEGAFAFF. CDR3 DNA sequence: TGTGCCAGCAGCGAAGAGGGGGCGTTTGCTTTCTTT.

The gene calls are TRBV7-2 and TRBJ2-5; weak D call: TRBD2 (7 bases). Germline CDR1 reads SGHTA; CDR2 reads FQGNSA. V was pared by 1 base and J by 13 bases, with 16 bases between. The CDR3 sequence is 13 residues long. The CDR3 protein is CASSLVEGGARYF. The CDR3 bases are TGTGCCAGCAGCTTAGTAGAGGGGGGGGCGAGGTACTTC.

The V gene is TRBV18, the J gene TRBJ2-1; 9 positions match TRBD2. The CDR3 consists of 16 residues. Germline V gives CDR1 KGHSH, CDR2 LQKENI. Losses at the gene ends were 1 base for V and 5 bases for J; bases not matched to a gene: 6. This chain's CDR3 is CASSPRGGGANNEQFF. CDR3 DNA: TGTGCCAGCTCACCACGGGGCGGGGGGGCCAACAATGAGCAGTTCTTC.

The chain combines TRBV2 with TRBJ2-2; D may be TRBD1 (5 bases). The V end was cut by 6 bases, the J end by 8 bases, with 13 bases between. This CDR3 contains 13 residues. The V gene's germline CDR1 is SNHLY and CDR2 FYNNEI. CDR3 sequence: CASRVGHSGELFF. CDR3 in DNA: TGTGCCAGCAGGGTAGGACACTCGGGGGAGCTGTTTTTT.

The chain combines TRBV30 with TRBJ2-1; 7 bases are a match to TRBD2. CDR1 GTSNPN and CDR2 SVGIG come from the germline V gene (reference sequence). The V and J ends lost 2 bases and 4 bases, in that order; junction bases with no gene match: 5. The length of the CDR3 is 14 residues. This CDR3 reads CAWSSGDLYNEQFF. The DNA of the CDR3 is TGTGCCTGGAGTAGCGGGGACCTGTACAATGAGCAGTTCTTC.

The chain uses TRBV3-1 (or the pseudogene TRBV3-2) and TRBJ1-6; 7 bases are shared with TRBD1. V lost 4 bases, J lost 7 bases, and 4 bases stayed unmatched. There are 14 residues in the CDR3. CDR1 LGHDT and CDR2 YNNKEL come from the germline V gene (reference sequence). The CDR3 region is CASSRRGVNSPLHF. The CDR3 DNA reads as TGTGCCAGCAGCCGCAGGGGGGTAAATTCACCCCTCCACTTT.

Comments on this clone: Additional DNA sequences in this sample encode the identical CDR3. The rearrangement uses TRBV19 and TRBJ1-2; the match to TRBD1 covers 9 bases. Trimming removed 6 bases from V and 4 bases from J; junction bases left unmatched: 6. The CDR3 runs 14 residues. CDR1 is LNHDA, CDR2 SQIVND, per germline (reference sequence). The CDR3 nucleotides are TGTGCCAGTAGCCCTGGACAGGGGTCCTATGGCTACACCTTC. It codes for CASSPGQGSYGYTF.